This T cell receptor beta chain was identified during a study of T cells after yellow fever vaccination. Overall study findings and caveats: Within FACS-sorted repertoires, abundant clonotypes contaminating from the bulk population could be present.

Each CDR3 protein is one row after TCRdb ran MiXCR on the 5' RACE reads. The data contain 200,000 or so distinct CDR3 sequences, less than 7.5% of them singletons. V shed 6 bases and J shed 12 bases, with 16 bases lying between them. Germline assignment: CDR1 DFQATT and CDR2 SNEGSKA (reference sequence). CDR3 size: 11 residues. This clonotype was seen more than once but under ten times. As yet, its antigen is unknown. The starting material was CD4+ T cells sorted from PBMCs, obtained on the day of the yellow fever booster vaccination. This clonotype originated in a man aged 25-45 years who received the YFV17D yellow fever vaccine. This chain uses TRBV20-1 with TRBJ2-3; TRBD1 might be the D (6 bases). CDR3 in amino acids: CSARWGTQQYF. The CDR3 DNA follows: TGCAGTGCCAGGTGGGGGACACAACAGTATTTT.